The clone carrying this TCR beta chain was seen a handful of times. The entry originates in a study of human T cells and chemical hapten exposure. The V segment lost 5 bases and the J segment 3 bases; nucleotides outside the gene matches: 3. The CDR3 contains 14 residues. Germline CDR1 reads MDHEN; CDR2 reads SYDVKM. Regarding time point: patch test 1, 2 weeks after DPC sensitization. Treatment of the sample: therapeutic diphenylcyclopropenone sensitization with weekly scalp DPC. TCRdb re-called the RACE reads through MiXCR, storing one row per CDR3 protein. The sample shows about 69,000 distinct CDR3 sequences, 32% of them seen only once.

Sequenced material: whole blood, taken in connection with sensitization to the hapten diphenylcyclopropenone (DPC). This TCR was sampled from a man in his forties or fifties with alopecia areata. Some clones in this sample may be carry-over from other donors' samples. This chain joins TRBV28 and TRBJ2-2; 7 nucleotides agree with TRBD1. The chain's CDR3 is CASSTGVDTGELFF. CDR3 DNA: TGTGCCAGCAGTACAGGGGTTGACACCGGGGAGCTGTTTTTT.